This T cell receptor beta chain stems from a study of CD8 T cells in Susac syndrome. This clonotype was detected only a few times. It was with random hexamers that 0.5 to 1 ug RNA was reverse transcribed. Amplification of TCR beta CDR3 was carried out by immunoSEQ multiplex PCR, which covered 54 Vbeta and 13 Jbeta segments. TCRdb itself ran the immunoSEQ multiplex PCR reads through MiXCR, one entry per CDR3 protein. The table has 90,000 or so distinct CDR3 sequences, roughly 93% seen once. Germline V lookup: CDR1 GTSNPN, CDR2 SVGIG (reference sequence). This CDR3 is 13 amino acids long. Trimming left V 5 bases short and J 4 bases short, with 15 bases between.

Material for sequencing was CD8+ T cells from PBMCs. This receptor was identified in a human donor in good health. This chain uses TRBV30 with TRBJ2-7; a possible D gene is TRBD1 (7 bases). CDR3 DNA: TGTGCCTGGGCACGGGCAGGGGGGTACGAGCAGTACTTC. This sequence encodes CAWARAGGYEQYF.